A selection of T cell receptor beta chains follows, all from one sample in a study of control samples from healthy donors and cancer patients. Assay used: immunoSEQ multiplex PCR; TCRdb lists only in-frame clones, some missing. This sample has about 140,000 clones, with approximately 91% found just once. The sequenced material came from blood. Every receptor here comes from a man younger than 40 in good health. CDR3s include the opening cysteine and the closing phenylalanine or tryptophan. D genes are given only for firm matches.

>TRBJ2-5|TRBV5-4|NA
CASSLLRAEETQYF
>TRBJ2-3|TRBV12-3/TRBV12-4|NA
CASSFGSGNTQYF
>TRBJ2-3|TRBV2|TRBD2
CASSASGGAVDTQYF
>TRBJ2-1|TRBV25-1|NA
CASSDSGSSYNEQFF
>TRBJ1-1|TRBV3-1/TRBV3-2|NA
CASSQGAVSEAFF
>TRBJ1-4|TRBV7-2|NA
CASSLNPGPNEKLFF
>TRBJ2-7|TRBV7-8|NA
CASRDPRDEQYF
>TRBJ2-2|TRBV2|NA
CASSETGVNTGELFF
>TRBJ2-1|TRBV5-1|NA
CASSLMYNEQFF
>TRBJ2-3|TRBV12-5|NA
CASGLARTDTQYF
>TRBJ2-7|TRBV4-2|TRBD1
CASSPSKGTTGAYEQYF
>TRBJ1-1|TRBV7-9|TRBD1
CASSPTGTGGTEAFF
>TRBJ1-1|TRBV6-1|NA
CASSEFYGGGMNTEAFF
>TRBJ2-3|TRBV24-1|NA
CATSDWGGHFTDTQYF
>TRBJ1-5|TRBV9|NA
CASSARDTPGGNQPQHF
>TRBJ1-6|TRBV5-5|NA
CASSLSYADSPLHF
>TRBJ1-3|TRBV7-6|NA
CASSSGDRTYSGNTIYF